This entry is about one T cell receptor (beta chain). The antigen remains undetermined. CDR1 is GTSNPN and CDR2 is SVGIG in the germline V gene (reference sequence). The CDR3 loop spans 18 amino acids. Trimming took 0 bases from V and 5 from J, leaving 23 bases between them. The record originates from a study of graft-versus-host responses after intestinal transplantation. The repertoire was sequenced with immunoSEQ multiplex PCR; TCRdb's copy has only in-frame clones and lacks some. The sample holds about 110,000 clones, 93% seen once. General study results and limits: An association linked early post-transplant HvG declines with peak circulating GvH clone levels. Present in recipient marrow, GvH clones included some that appeared first in ileum or blood.

J is TRBJ1-5 and V is TRBV30; a possible D gene is TRBD1 (6 bases). This receptor was obtained from a human donor who received an intestinal transplant. This specimen consisted of unstimulated CD8+ T cells sorted from spleen or lymph node cells, obtained before intestinal transplant. The CDR3 is CAWSVCLGGGHSHQPQHF. The CDR3 region has the DNA TGTGCCTGGAGTGTTTGTTTAGGTGGGGGGCACAGTCATCAGCCCCAGCATTTT.